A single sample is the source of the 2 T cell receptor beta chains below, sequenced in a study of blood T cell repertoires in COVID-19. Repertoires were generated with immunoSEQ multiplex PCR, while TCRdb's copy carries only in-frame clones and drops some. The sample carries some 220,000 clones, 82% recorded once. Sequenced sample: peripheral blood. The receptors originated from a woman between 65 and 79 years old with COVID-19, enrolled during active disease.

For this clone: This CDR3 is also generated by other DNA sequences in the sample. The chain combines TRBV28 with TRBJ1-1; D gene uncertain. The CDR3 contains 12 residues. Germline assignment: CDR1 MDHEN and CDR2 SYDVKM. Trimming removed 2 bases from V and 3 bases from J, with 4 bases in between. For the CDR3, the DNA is TGTGCCAGCAGTTTACGGGACACTGAAGCTTTCTTT. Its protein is CASSLRDTEAFF.

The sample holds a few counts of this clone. This CDR3 reads CASNPQGAIYTGELFF. Here the CDR3 DNA reads TGTGCCAGCAACCCCCAGGGGGCGATTTACACCGGGGAGCTGTTTTTT. J is TRBJ2-2 and V is TRBV2, with 8 bases that match TRBD1. CDR1 SNHLY and CDR2 FYNNEI come from the germline V gene. The ends lost 7 bases at V and 3 bases at J; junction bases unmatched: 10. The CDR3 consists of 16 residues.